These 19 T cell receptor beta chains originate from one sample sequenced in a study of breast tumors, draining lymph nodes, adjacent tissues. One entry per CDR3 protein results from TCRdb running MiXCR on the multiplex PCR reads. The sample has about 140,000 distinct CDR3 sequences, about a fifth seen once. Axillary draining lymph nodes of breast cancer patients supplied the node samples. Sequenced material: axillary lymph node tissue. The receptors were gathered from a female donor with breast cancer. Some clones in this sample may be carry-over from other donors' samples.

The rearrangement uses TRBV11-2 and TRBJ1-5, with TRBD1 matching 10 bases. Per germline, CDR1 SGHAT and CDR2 FQNNGV. This CDR3 has 14 amino acids. J lost 7 bases, V lost 6 bases, and 6 bases had no gene match. The CDR3 loop reads CASSSGQGDQPQHF. The CDR3 region has the DNA TGTGCCAGCAGTTCCGGACAGGGGGACCAGCCCCAGCATTTT.

This clonotype has ten or more counts. The V and J genes are TRBV27 and TRBJ2-1; D may be TRBD2 (6 bases). V gave up 6 bases and J gave up 1 base, with 13 bases separating them. Per germline, CDR1 MNHEY and CDR2 SMNVEV (reference sequence). The CDR3 contains 15 residues. This chain's CDR3 is CASRGLGGSYNEQFF. Here the CDR3 DNA reads TGTGCCAGCAGGGGACTGGGCGGATCCTACAATGAGCAGTTCTTC.

In regard to this clonotype: This could be a read error, since a much larger clone is one nucleotide away. V gene TRBV6-6 combines with J gene TRBJ2-3; D remains unclear. Between the trimmed V and J ends, which lost 6 bases and 4 bases, there was a span of 14 bases. Germline assignment: CDR1 MNHNY and CDR2 SVGAGI (reference sequence). The CDR3 covers 14 residues. This chain's CDR3 is CASSYDSTSDTQYF. CDR3 nucleotide sequence: TGTGCCAGCAGCTACGATTCTACATCAGATACGCAGTATTTT.

Ten or more counts support this clonotype. The V call is TRBV30, the J call TRBJ1-6, with 7 bases identical to TRBD1. The germline CDR1 and CDR2 sequences are GTSNPN and SVGIG (reference sequence). The length of the CDR3 is 16 residues. Trimming cost V 2 bases and J 5 bases; bases outside gene matches: 9. The CDR3 bases are TGTGCCTGGAGTTCATTATGGGGACAGAATAATTCACCCCTCCACTTT. Encoded protein: CAWSSLWGQNNSPLHF.

This clonotype has at least ten counts. The V and J genes are TRBV20-1 and TRBJ2-2; TRBD2 aligns across 14 bases. Germline lookup yields CDR1 DFQATT and CDR2 SNEGSKA (reference sequence). Unmatched junction bases numbered 7, after V lost 5 bases and J lost 2 bases. CDR3 length equals 17 residues. The CDR3 DNA follows: TGCAGTGCTCCCCTGGGGACTAGCGGGGGCAACACCGGGGAGCTGTTTTTT. Protein sequence: CSAPLGTSGGNTGELFF.

A word on this clonotype: A much larger clone differs from this one at a single base, so this may be a read error. The final CDR3 position lacks the conserved phenylalanine or tryptophan, pointing to a likely read error. V and J are TRBV5-1 and TRBJ2-1; 12 nucleotides match TRBD2. V lost 7 bases, J lost 3 bases, and 5 bases stayed unmatched. The CDR3 contains 15 residues. Germline CDR1 SGHRS, CDR2 YFSETQ. The CDR3 reads CASARGLAGYNEQFY. CDR3 nucleotide sequence: TGCGCCAGCGCGAGGGGACTAGCGGGCTACAATGAGCAGTTCTAC.

Ten or more counts support this clonotype. The chain combines TRBV11-2 with TRBJ2-7, with TRBD2 identical over 7 bases. The CDR3 is made up of 14 amino acids. V shed 1 base, J shed 5 bases, and the junction held 5 bases outside the gene matches. Germline values: CDR1 SGHAT, CDR2 FQNNGV. CDR3 nucleotides: TGTGCCAGCAGCTTAGCGGGGAGGGTAAACGAGCAGTACTTC. It translates to CASSLAGRVNEQYF.

V and J are TRBV7-9 and TRBJ2-1, with D hard to call. CDR1 SEHNR and CDR2 FQNEAQ come from the germline V gene (reference sequence). The CDR3 length is 16 residues. With 8 bases removed from V and 5 bases from J, the gap between germline ends came to 22 bases. This CDR3 reads CASSLPVAFSDNEQFF. Written as DNA, the CDR3 is TGTGCCAGCTCCTTACCGGTTGCGTTTTCTGACAATGAGCAGTTCTTC.

The sample holds many counts of this clonotype. This CDR3 is CASSATTNNEQFF. The CDR3 DNA follows: TGTGCCAGCAGCGCAACGACCAACAATGAGCAGTTCTTC. The chain recombines TRBV9 with TRBJ2-1; D is ambiguous. The CDR3 contains 13 residues. Between the trimmed V and J ends, which lost 3 bases and 5 bases, there was a span of 9 bases. Germline lookup yields CDR1 SGDLS and CDR2 YYNGEE.

There are many counts of this clonotype. This chain links TRBV15 with TRBJ1-2; a possible D gene is TRBD1 (6 bases). Germline V lookup: CDR1 LNHNV, CDR2 YYDKDF (reference sequence). V was cut by 3 bases and J by 8 bases, with 13 bases left in between. This CDR3 is 13 amino acids long. This chain's CDR3 is CATSSGTIRGYTF. CDR3 in DNA: TGTGCCACCAGCAGCGGGACAATACGGGGCTACACCTTC.

Many counts were recorded for this clonotype. The rearrangement uses TRBV20-1 and TRBJ2-7; 8 bases are a match to TRBD2. The V gene end was trimmed by 5 bases and the J gene end by 3 bases; junction bases not matched to a gene: 6. Germline V CDR1 and CDR2: DFQATT, SNEGSKA (reference sequence). The length of the CDR3 is 13 residues. The CDR3 DNA follows: TGCAGTGCTTCTCCGGGACTAGGCTACGAGCAGTACTTC. Its translation is CSASPGLGYEQYF.

A remark on this clonotype: A read error may explain this, as a much larger clone is one base away. CDR3 protein: CAIRNVYNEQLF. In DNA, the CDR3 is TGTGCCATCAGGAACGTCTACAATGAGCAGCTCTTC. The genes are TRBV10-3 and TRBJ2-1; D is unresolved. This CDR3 comprises 12 residues. Per the germline V gene, CDR1 is ENHRY and CDR2 is SYGVKD.

V and J are TRBV28 and TRBJ1-5; D is possibly TRBD1 (6 bases). Trimming left V 6 bases short and J 7 bases short, with 16 bases between. The V gene's germline CDR1 is MDHEN and CDR2 SYDVKM. CDR3 length: 14 residues. The CDR3 region is CASSPRQASQPQHF. CDR3 nucleotides: TGTGCCAGCAGCCCTCGACAGGCGAGCCAGCCCCAGCATTTT.

Remarks on this clonotype: This likely reflects a read error, since a far larger clone is one base away. CDR3 coding DNA: TGTGCCAGCAGCCAGGGGGGGACCGGGGAGCTGCTTTTT. Translation gives CASSQGGTGELLF. The chain couples TRBV11-3 to TRBJ2-2; TRBD1 or TRBD2 may be the D gene (7 bases each). The CDR3 loop spans 13 amino acids. The germline gives CDR1 SGHNT, CDR2 YENEEA.

Of note for this clonotype: It may be a read error: a sequence one base away is much more abundant. The chain uses TRBV30 and TRBJ2-2, with D tentatively TRBD2 (5 bases). The CDR3 length is 14 residues. CDR1 is GTSNPN, CDR2 SVGIG, per germline (reference sequence). CDR3 protein: CAWSVLGYTGELSF. The CDR3 DNA sequence: TGTGCCTGGAGTGTGTTGGGGTACACCGGGGAGCTGTCTTTT.

This clonotype was seen many times. The V gene is TRBV9, the J gene TRBJ2-1; TRBD2 aligns across 8 bases. The V gene's germline CDR1 is SGDLS and CDR2 YYNGEE. This CDR3 comprises 14 residues. V was pared by 4 bases and J by 7 bases, with 7 bases of the junction left unmatched. CDR3: CASSSGSRDNEQFF. CDR3 coding DNA: TGTGCCAGCAGCAGCGGGAGTCGGGATAATGAGCAGTTCTTC. The full variable domain, completed using reference TRBV9 and TRBJ2-1, is DSGVTQTPKHLITATGQRVTLRCSPRSGDLSVYWYQQSLDQGLQFLIQYYNGEERAKGNILERFSAQQFPDLHSELNLSSLELGDSALYFCASSSGSRDNEQFFGPGTRLTVL.

For this clonotype: One base away lies a much larger clone, so this may be a sequencing read error. J is TRBJ2-7 and V is TRBV5-6; either TRBD1 or TRBD2 may fit D (5 bases each). The V gene lost 1 base and the J gene lost 6 bases, with 8 bases spanning the gap. The germline V gene encodes CDR1 SGHDT and CDR2 YYEEEE. The CDR3 sequence is 12 residues long. CDR3 sequence: CASSLKRGEQYF. The CDR3 bases are TGTGCCAGCAGCTTGAAGAGGGGCGAGCAGTACTTC. Drawing the rest from reference TRBV5-6 and TRBJ2-7, the complete variable domain is DAGVTQSPTHLIKTRGQQVTLRCSPKSGHDTVSWYQQALGQGPQFIFQYYEEEERQRGNFPDRFSGHQFPNYSSELNVNALLLGDSALYLCASSLKRGEQYFGPGTRLTVT.

This clonotype was seen repeatedly, ten times or more. The chain employs TRBV6-2 or TRBV6-3 and TRBJ1-5; no clear D gene. Germline V gene lookup returns CDR1 MNHEY and CDR2 SVGEGT. Trimming took off 6 bases at V and 1 base at J, with 10 bases between the two ends. The CDR3 covers 14 residues. The chain's CDR3 is CASSGVNSNQPQHF. CDR3 DNA: TGTGCCAGCAGCGGAGTTAACAGCAATCAGCCCCAGCATTTT.

This clonotype was observed at least ten times. The chain joins TRBV28 to TRBJ2-1; no definite D call. Germline CDR1 reads MDHEN; CDR2 reads SYDVKM. V was cut by 7 bases and J by 2 bases, with 9 bases left in between. The CDR3 is 13 amino acids. This chain's CDR3 is CASNGPPYNEQFF. The CDR3 DNA reads as TGTGCCAGCAACGGACCCCCCTACAATGAGCAGTTCTTC.